The clone carrying this TCR beta chain was seen once. What it binds is not known. The Oncomine TCR Beta short-read assay was what sequenced the DNA obtained from cultured CD4+ T cells. Using the QIAamp micro DNA kit, genomic DNA was extracted from the CD4+ T cells that had been cultured. TCRdb reanalysed the PCR reads using MiXCR and keeps one entry per CDR3 protein. The sample carries fewer than 9,000 distinct CDR3 sequences, around 50% recorded once. The treatment denotes: 10-day PBMC culture with coronavirus spike peptide pools or control peptides (ViraFEST assay). Unexposed donor CD4+ T cells predated the COVID-19 pandemic, collected 2011-2018. ViraFEST enlarged antigen-specific T cell populations with peptide pools and afterwards sequenced TCRs. This sample stems from a study of vaccination and CD4 T cells after COVID-19. About the research overall: The BNT162b2 or mRNA-1273 vaccine was given to participants in two doses.

Findings and limits, study-wide: Rising from around 20 to 38, the median of SARS-CoV-2-reactive clonotypes did not change significantly.

Losses at the gene ends were 4 bases for V and 7 bases for J; bases not matched to a gene: 4. The germline gives CDR1 SGHDT, CDR2 YYEEEE. The CDR3 contains 12 residues. The TCR comes from a human donor in good health. The sample was CD4+ T cells from blood, cultured in vitro. V usage is TRBV5-6 and J usage is TRBJ1-1, with 7 bases fitting TRBD1. CDR3 loop: CASSPGGGEAFF. CDR3 sequence (DNA): TGTGCCAGCAGCCCAGGGGGGGGTGAAGCTTTCTTT.